This TCR beta chain was captured by sequencing in a study of yellow fever vaccine responses in identical twins. Using its own MiXCR run on the RT-PCR reads, TCRdb lists one record per CDR3 protein. The table includes 30,000 to 35,000 distinct CDR3 sequences, 45% to 65% detected once. The TCR comes from a woman aged 18-29 years who received the yellow fever vaccine. The sequenced sample was T cells from blood (PBMCs), unsorted or a sorted subset (not recorded which), obtained before or after yellow fever vaccination (not recorded which).

CDR3 DNA sequence: TGTGCCAGCAGTTCGCCGGGACCTCAGTCAGATACGCAGTATTTT. This sequence encodes CASSSPGPQSDTQYF. The rearrangement joins TRBV7-9 to TRBJ2-3; tentatively, D is TRBD1 or TRBD2 (5 bases each). CDR3 length: 15 residues. Germline V gene data show CDR1 as SEHNR and CDR2 as FQNEAQ (reference sequence). Deletions cut 6 bases from V and 4 bases from J, with 17 bases between.